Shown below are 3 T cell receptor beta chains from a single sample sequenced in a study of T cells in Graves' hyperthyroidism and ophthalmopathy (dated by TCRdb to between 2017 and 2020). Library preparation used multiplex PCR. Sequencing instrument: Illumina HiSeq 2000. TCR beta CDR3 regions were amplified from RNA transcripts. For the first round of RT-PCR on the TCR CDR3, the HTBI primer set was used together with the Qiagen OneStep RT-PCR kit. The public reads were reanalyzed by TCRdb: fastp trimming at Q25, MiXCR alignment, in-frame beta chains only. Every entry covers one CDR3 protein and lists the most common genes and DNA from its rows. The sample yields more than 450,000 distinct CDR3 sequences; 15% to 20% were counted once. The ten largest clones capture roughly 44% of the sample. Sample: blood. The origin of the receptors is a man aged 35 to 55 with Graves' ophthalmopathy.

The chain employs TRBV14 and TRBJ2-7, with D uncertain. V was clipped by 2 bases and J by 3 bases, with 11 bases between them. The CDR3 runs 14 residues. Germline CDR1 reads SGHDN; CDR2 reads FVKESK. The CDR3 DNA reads TGTGCCAGCAGCCAAAGACCCGGTTTCTACGAGCAGTACTTC. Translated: CASSQRPGFYEQYF. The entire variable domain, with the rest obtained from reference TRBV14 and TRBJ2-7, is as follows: EAGVTQFPSHSVIEKGQTVTLRCDPISGHDNLYWYRRVMGKEIKFLLHFVKESKQDESGMPNNRFLAERTGGTYSTLKVQPAELEDSGVYFCASSQRPGFYEQYFGPGTRLTVT.

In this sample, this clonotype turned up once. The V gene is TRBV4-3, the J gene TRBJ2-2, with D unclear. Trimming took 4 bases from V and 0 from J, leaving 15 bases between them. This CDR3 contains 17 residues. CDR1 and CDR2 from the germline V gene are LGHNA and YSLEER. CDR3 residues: CASSPSFSGTNTGELFF. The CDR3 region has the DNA TGCGCCAGCAGCCCCTCGTTTTCGGGCACGAACACCGGGGAGCTGTTTTTT.

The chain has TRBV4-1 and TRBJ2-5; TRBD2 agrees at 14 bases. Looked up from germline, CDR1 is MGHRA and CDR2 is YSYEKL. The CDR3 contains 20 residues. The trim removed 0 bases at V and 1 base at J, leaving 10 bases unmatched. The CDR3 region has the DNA TGCGCCAGCAGCCAAGATTCCGGGACTAGCGGGGGCGCGATCCAAGAGACCCAGTACTTC. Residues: CASSQDSGTSGGAIQETQYF.